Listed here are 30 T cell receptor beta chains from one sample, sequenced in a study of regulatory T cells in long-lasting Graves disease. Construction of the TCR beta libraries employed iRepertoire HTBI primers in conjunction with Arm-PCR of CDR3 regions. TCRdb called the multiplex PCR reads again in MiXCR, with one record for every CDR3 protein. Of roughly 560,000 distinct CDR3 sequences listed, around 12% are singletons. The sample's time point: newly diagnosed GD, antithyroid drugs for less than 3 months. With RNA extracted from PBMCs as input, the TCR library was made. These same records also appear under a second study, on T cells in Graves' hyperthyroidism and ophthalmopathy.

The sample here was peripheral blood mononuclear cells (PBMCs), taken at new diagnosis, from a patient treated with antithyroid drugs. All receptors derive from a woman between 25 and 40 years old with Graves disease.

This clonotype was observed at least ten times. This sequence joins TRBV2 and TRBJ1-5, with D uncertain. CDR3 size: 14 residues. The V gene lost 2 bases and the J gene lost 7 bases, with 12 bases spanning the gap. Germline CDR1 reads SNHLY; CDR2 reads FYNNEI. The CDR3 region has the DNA TGTGCCAGCAGTGAATCCTCGGGATACCAGCCCCAGCATTTT. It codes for CASSESSGYQPQHF.

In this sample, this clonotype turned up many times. CDR3 nucleotides: TGTGCCAGCAGCTTAGCGGGGACAGGGACAATGCCCCAGCATTTT. As protein: CASSLAGTGTMPQHF. The chain joins TRBV7-2 to TRBJ1-5, with 9 bases aligning to TRBD1. CDR3 length: 15 amino acids. CDR1 and CDR2 (germline): SGHTA, FQGNSA. V trimming: 0 bases; J trimming: 9 bases; junction bases outside the gene matches: 6.

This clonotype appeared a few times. CDR3 coding DNA: TGCGCCAGCAGCCAGGGACCGGGACAGGGCGACGGCTACACCTTC. The encoded protein is CASSQGPGQGDGYTF. The chain has TRBV4-1 and TRBJ1-2; TRBD1 aligns across 9 bases. With 3 bases clipped from V and 8 bases from J, the junction kept 10 bases outside the gene matches. The CDR3 consists of 15 residues. CDR1 MGHRA and CDR2 YSYEKL come from the germline V gene.

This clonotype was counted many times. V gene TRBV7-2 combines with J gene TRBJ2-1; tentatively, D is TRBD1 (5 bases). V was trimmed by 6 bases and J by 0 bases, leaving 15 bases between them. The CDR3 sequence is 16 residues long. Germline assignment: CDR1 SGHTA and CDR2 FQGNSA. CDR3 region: CASRGQGRISYNEQFF. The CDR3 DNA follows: TGTGCCAGCAGGGGGCAGGGCCGAATCTCCTACAATGAGCAGTTCTTC.

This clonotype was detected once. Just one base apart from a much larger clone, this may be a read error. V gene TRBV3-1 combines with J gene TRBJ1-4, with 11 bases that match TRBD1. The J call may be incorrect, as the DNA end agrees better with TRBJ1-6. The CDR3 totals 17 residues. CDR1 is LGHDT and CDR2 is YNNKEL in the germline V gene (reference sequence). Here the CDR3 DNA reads TGTGCCAGCAGCCAAGTCGGGACAGGGGGTAGGCATTCACCCCTCCACTTT. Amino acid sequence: CASSQVGTGGRHSPLHF.

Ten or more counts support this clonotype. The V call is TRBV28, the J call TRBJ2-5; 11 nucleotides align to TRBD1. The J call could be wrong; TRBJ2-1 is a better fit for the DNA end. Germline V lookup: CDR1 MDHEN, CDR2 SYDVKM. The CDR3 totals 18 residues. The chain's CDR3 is CASRLGQGGYSFYNEQFF. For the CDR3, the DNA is TGTGCCAGCAGGTTGGGACAGGGGGGATATAGTTTCTACAATGAGCAGTTCTTC.

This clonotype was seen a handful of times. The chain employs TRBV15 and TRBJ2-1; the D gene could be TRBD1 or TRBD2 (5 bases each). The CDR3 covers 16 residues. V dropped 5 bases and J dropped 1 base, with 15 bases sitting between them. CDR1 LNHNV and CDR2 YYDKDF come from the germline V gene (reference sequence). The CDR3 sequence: CATSGRGDLSYNEQFF. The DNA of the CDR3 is TGTGCCACCAGCGGACGGGGCGACTTATCCTACAATGAGCAGTTCTTC.

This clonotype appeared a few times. CDR3 sequence (DNA): TGTGCCAGTAGTATGGGACTGAGCACTGAAGCTTTCTTT. Protein sequence: CASSMGLSTEAFF. The rearrangement uses TRBV19 and TRBJ1-1; D may be TRBD1 (5 bases). The germline V gene encodes CDR1 LNHDA and CDR2 SQIVND (reference sequence). Trimming shortened V by 3 bases and J by 4 bases, and 9 bases separated the two germline ends. The CDR3 runs 13 residues.

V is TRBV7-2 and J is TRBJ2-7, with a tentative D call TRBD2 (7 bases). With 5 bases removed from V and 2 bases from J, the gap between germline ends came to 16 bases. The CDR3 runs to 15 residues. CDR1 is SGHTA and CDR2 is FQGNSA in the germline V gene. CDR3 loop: CASSPLTGGTYEQYF. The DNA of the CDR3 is TGTGCCAGCAGCCCCCTGACGGGGGGCACCTACGAGCAGTACTTC.

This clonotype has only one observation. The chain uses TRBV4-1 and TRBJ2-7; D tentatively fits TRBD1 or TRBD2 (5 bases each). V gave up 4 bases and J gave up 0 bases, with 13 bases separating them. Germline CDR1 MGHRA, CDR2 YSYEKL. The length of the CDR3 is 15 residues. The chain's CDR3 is CASSPQYGGSYEQYF. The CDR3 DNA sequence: TGCGCCAGCAGCCCCCAATATGGGGGCTCCTACGAGCAGTACTTC.

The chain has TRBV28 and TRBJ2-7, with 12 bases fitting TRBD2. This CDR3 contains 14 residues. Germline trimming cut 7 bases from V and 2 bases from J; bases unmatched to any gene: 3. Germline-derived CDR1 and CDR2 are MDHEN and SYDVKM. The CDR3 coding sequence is TGTGCCAGCACCTGGACTAGCGGGGCCTACGAGCAGTACTTC. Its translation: CASTWTSGAYEQYF.

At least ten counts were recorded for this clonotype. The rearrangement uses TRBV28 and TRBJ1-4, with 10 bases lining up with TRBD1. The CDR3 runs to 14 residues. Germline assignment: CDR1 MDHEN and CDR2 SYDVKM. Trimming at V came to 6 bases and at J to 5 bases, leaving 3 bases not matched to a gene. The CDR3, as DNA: TGTGCCAGCAGGCCGGGACAGGGGAATGAAAAACTGTTTTTT. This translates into CASRPGQGNEKLFF. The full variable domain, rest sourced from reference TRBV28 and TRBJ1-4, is DVKVTQSSRYLVKRTGEKVFLECVQDMDHENMFWYRQDPGLGLRLIYFSYDVKMKEKGDIPEGYSVSREKKERFSLILESASTNQTSMYLCASRPGQGNEKLFFGSGTQLSVL.

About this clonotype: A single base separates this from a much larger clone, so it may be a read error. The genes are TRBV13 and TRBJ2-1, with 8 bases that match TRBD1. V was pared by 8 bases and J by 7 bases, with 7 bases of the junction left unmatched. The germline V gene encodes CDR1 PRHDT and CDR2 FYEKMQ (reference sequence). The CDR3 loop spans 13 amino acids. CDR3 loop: CASGRTGSNEQFF. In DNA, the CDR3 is TGTGCCAGCGGCCGGACAGGGAGTAATGAGCAGTTCTTC.

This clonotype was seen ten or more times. DNA for the CDR3: TGTGCCAGCAGTTCTCTCGTTACGGCCATTATGAACACTGAAGCTTTCTTT. Protein: CASSSLVTAIMNTEAFF. This chain connects TRBV6-2 or TRBV6-3 to TRBJ1-1, with D unclear. This CDR3 has 17 amino acids. V was cut by 4 bases and J by 0 bases, with 18 bases left in between. CDR1 is MNHEY, CDR2 SVGEGT, per germline.

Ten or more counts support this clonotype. For the CDR3, the DNA is TGTGCCAGCAGCTCCTCCCCCTGGATAGCGGGGTTCGAGGGGAACACCGGGGAGCTGTTTTTT. Its protein product is CASSSSPWIAGFEGNTGELFF. The genes are TRBV7-9 and TRBJ2-2; 8 nucleotides line up with TRBD2. The CDR3 length is 21 residues. J lost 1 base, V lost 4 bases, and 20 bases had no gene match. The germline V gene has CDR1 SEHNR and CDR2 FQNEAQ (reference sequence).

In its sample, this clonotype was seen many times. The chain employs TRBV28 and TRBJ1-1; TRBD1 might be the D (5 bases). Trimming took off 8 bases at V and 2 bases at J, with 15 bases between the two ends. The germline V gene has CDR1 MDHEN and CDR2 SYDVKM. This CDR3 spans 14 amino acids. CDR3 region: CASYLPGTNTEAFF. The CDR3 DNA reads TGTGCCAGCTATCTTCCAGGGACCAACACTGAAGCTTTCTTT.

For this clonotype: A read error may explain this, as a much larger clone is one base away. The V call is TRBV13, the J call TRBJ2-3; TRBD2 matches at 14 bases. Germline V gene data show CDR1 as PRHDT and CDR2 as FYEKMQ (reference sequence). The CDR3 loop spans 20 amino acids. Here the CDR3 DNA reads TGTACCAGCAGCTCATTCGGACTAGCGGGAGGTTCTACTAGCACAGATACGCAGTATTTT. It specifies CTSSSFGLAGGSTSTDTQYF.

In DNA, the CDR3 is TGTGCCAGCAGCTTAGGGAATGGATTGGAGCAGTTCTTC. Its protein product is CASSLGNGLEQFF. The J gene is TRBJ2-1, the V gene TRBV7-2; D not resolved. The germline CDR1 and CDR2 sequences are SGHTA and FQGNSA. The germline V and J ends were trimmed by 1 base and 10 bases, with 11 bases remaining between them. This CDR3 has 13 amino acids.

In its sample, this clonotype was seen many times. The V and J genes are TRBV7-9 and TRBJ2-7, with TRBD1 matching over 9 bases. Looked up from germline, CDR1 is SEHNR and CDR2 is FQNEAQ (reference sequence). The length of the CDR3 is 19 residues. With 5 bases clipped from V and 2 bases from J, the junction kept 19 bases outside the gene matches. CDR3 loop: CASSPAPGTGRLRTYEQYF. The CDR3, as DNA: TGTGCCAGCAGCCCCGCCCCCGGGACAGGGCGTCTTCGTACCTACGAGCAGTACTTC.

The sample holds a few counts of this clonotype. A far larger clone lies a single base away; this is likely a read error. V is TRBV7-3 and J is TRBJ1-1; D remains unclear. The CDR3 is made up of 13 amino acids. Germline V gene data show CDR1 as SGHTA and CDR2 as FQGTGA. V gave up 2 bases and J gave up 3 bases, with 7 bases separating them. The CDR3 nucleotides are TGTGCCAGCAGCTTAGGCACGTACACTGAAGCTTTCTTT. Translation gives CASSLGTYTEAFF.

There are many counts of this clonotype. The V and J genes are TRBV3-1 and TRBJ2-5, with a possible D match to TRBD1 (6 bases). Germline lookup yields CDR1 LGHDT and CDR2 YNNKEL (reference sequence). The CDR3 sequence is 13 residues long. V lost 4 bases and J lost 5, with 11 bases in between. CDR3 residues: CASSPGAWETQYF. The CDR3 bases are TGTGCCAGCAGCCCAGGGGCATGGGAGACCCAGTACTTC.

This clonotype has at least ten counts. The CDR3 here is CASRGTGGVGELFF. The CDR3 bases are TGTGCCAGCAGGGGGACAGGGGGAGTCGGGGAGCTGTTTTTT. The chain is built from TRBV2 and TRBJ2-2; the match to TRBD1 covers 11 bases. The V gene's germline CDR1 is SNHLY and CDR2 FYNNEI. The CDR3 consists of 14 residues. Trimming removed 6 bases from V and 7 bases from J; junction bases left unmatched: 4.

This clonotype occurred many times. The CDR3 nucleotides are TGCAGTGCTAATGACGGCCTCTATAATTCACCCCTCCACTTT. Its translation: CSANDGLYNSPLHF. This rearrangement joins TRBV20-1 to TRBJ1-6; no definite D call. Trimming stripped 4 bases from V and 3 bases from J, with 10 bases between. This CDR3 spans 14 amino acids. Germline CDR1 is DFQATT and CDR2 is SNEGSKA (reference sequence).

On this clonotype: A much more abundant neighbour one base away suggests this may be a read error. The CDR3, as DNA: TGTGCCACCGGGGGACAGGGAAGGAGCTATGGCTACACCTTC. It is translated as CATGGQGRSYGYTF. The chain links TRBV6-2 or TRBV6-3 to TRBJ1-2, with 9 bases lining up with TRBD1. CDR3 length: 14 amino acids. Germline CDR1 and CDR2: MNHEY and SVGEGT. V trimming: 10 bases; J trimming: 4 bases; junction bases outside the gene matches: 10.

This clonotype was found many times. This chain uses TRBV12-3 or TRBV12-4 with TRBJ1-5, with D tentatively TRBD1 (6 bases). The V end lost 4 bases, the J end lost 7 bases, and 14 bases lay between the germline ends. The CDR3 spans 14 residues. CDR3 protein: CASSSGQLRQPQHF. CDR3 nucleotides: TGTGCCAGCAGTTCAGGACAGTTGAGGCAGCCCCAGCATTTT.

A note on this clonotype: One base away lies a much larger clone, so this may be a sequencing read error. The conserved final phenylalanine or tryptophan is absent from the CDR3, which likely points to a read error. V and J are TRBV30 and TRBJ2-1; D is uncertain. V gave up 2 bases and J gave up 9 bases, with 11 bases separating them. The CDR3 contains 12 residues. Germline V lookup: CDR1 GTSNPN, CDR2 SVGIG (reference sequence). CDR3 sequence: CAWSRSVPEQFL. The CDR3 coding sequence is TGTGCCTGGAGTCGTTCGGTACCTGAGCAGTTCTTA.

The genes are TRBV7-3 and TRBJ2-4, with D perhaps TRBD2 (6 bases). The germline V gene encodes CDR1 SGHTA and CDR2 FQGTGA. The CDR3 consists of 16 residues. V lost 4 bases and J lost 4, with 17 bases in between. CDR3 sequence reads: CASSSHPGGDKNIQYF. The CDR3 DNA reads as TGTGCCAGCAGCTCCCACCCCGGAGGGGATAAAAACATTCAGTACTTC.

CDR3 sequence reads: CAWSLTRNGIREQYF. CDR3 nucleotide sequence: TGTGCCTGGAGTTTAACGAGGAACGGGATTCGCGAGCAGTACTTC. This chain joins TRBV30 and TRBJ2-7, with D tentatively TRBD2 (5 bases). The CDR3 totals 15 residues. The germline V gene has CDR1 GTSNPN and CDR2 SVGIG (reference sequence). Trimming removed 2 bases at V and 6 bases at J, with 20 bases between.

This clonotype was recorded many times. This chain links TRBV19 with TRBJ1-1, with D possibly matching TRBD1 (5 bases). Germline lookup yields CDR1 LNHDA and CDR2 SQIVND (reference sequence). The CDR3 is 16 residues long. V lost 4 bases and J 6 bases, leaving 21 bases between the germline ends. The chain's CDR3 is CASSNLGDLFGSEAFF. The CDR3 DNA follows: TGTGCCAGTAGTAATTTGGGGGACCTCTTCGGTTCTGAAGCTTTCTTT.

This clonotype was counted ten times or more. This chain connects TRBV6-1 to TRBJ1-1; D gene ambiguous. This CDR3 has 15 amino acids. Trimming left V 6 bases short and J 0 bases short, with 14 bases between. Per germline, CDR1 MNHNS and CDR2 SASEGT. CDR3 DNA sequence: TGTGCCAGCAGCGTCAATCTCCAATTGAACACTGAAGCTTTCTTT. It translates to CASSVNLQLNTEAFF.